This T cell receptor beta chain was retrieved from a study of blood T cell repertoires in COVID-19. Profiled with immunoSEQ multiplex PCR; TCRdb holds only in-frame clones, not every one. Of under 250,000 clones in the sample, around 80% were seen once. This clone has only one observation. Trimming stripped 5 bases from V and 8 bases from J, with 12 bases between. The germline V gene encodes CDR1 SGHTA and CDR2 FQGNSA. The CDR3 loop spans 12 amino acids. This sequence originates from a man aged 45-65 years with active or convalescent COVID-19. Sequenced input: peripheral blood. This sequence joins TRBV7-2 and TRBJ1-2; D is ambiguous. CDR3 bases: TGTGCCAGCAGCCCCTCCGAGGGAGGCTACACCTTC. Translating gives CASSPSEGGYTF.